One and the same sample provided the 21 T cell receptor beta chains below, sequenced in a study of shared clonotypes between healthy human individuals. Profiling relied on immunoSEQ multiplex PCR, and the TCRdb table lists in-frame clones only, not all of them. This repertoire shows hundreds of thousands of clones, roughly 78% found once; its top ten account for about 2%. The specimen was memory CD4+ T cells sorted from blood. Stated subset: CD45RA-negative fraction. Receptor source: a young woman in good health.

This clone was counted only a few times. The gene calls are TRBV5-6 and TRBJ2-7; D call uncertain. The CDR3 sequence is 15 residues long. The germline gives CDR1 SGHDT, CDR2 YYEEEE. V dropped 0 bases and J dropped 0 bases, with 10 bases sitting between them. Here the CDR3 DNA reads TGTGCCAGCAGCTTGGCCAGTCGTCCCTCCTACGAGCAGTACTTC. It codes for CASSLASRPSYEQYF.

The chain has TRBV18 and TRBJ1-2; D is undetermined. V gave up 4 bases and J gave up 3 bases, with 12 bases separating them. CDR3 length: 14 amino acids. Germline-derived CDR1 and CDR2 are KGHSH and LQKENI. CDR3 sequence: CASSLTRPDYGYTF. CDR3 DNA: TGTGCCAGCTCACTTACCAGACCGGACTATGGCTACACCTTC.

This chain joins TRBV4-1 and TRBJ2-3; D may be TRBD2 (6 bases). The CDR3 length is 15 residues. Germline V gene lookup returns CDR1 MGHRA and CDR2 YSYEKL. The V end lost 1 base, the J end lost 6 bases, and 14 bases lay between the germline ends. In DNA form, the CDR3 reads TGCGCCAGCAGCCAAGGGTCAAATCGGGAGGATACGCAGTATTTT. Its translation is CASSQGSNREDTQYF.

The CDR3 sequence: CASSEVSGFEAFF. DNA of the CDR3: TGTGCCAGCAGTGAGGTTTCAGGGTTTGAAGCTTTCTTT. The chain recombines TRBV2 with TRBJ1-1, with D maybe TRBD1 (5 bases). The CDR3 is made up of 13 amino acids. Germline V gene data show CDR1 as SNHLY and CDR2 as FYNNEI. V was pared by 3 bases and J by 7 bases, with 12 bases between. Full variable domain (outside the CDR3, taken from reference TRBV2 and TRBJ1-1): EPEVTQTPSHQVTQMGQEVILRCVPISNHLYFYWYRQILGQKVEFLVSFYNNEISEKSEIFDDQFSVERPDGSNFTLKIRSTKLEDSAMYFCASSEVSGFEAFFGQGTRLTVV.

The rearrangement joins TRBV9 to TRBJ2-5; 8 nucleotides line up with TRBD2. V was pared by 2 bases and J by 4 bases, with 7 bases of the junction left unmatched. This CDR3 is built from 15 residues. CDR1 and CDR2 from the germline V gene are SGDLS and YYNGEE. The CDR3, as DNA: TGTGCCAGCAGCGTCTCGGGAGGGCCGGGAGAGACCCAGTACTTC. Encoded protein: CASSVSGGPGETQYF.

The chain has TRBV19 and TRBJ2-5, with TRBD1 matching over 7 bases. This CDR3 is 15 amino acids long. The germline CDR1 and CDR2 sequences are LNHDA and SQIVND (reference sequence). V shed 9 bases and J 3 bases; nucleotides not matched to a gene: 13. CDR3: CARLKHRDRKETQYF. The CDR3 DNA is TGTGCCAGGCTTAAACACCGGGACAGAAAAGAGACCCAGTACTTC.

The chain is built from TRBV4-1 and TRBJ1-2; D unresolved. Per the germline V gene, CDR1 is MGHRA and CDR2 is YSYEKL. V was clipped by 1 base and J by 4 bases, with 13 bases between them. There are 15 residues in the CDR3. CDR3 DNA: TGCGCCAGCAGCCAAGTTCTAGGGAGCTTCTATGGCTACACCTTC. Translation gives CASSQVLGSFYGYTF.

CDR3 sequence: CASSLSGTPNSYNSPLHF. CDR3 in DNA: TGTGCCAGCAGTTTATCAGGGACTCCAAACTCCTATAATTCACCCCTCCACTTT. This chain connects TRBV27 to TRBJ1-6; possible D gene TRBD1, 5 bases. The CDR3 covers 18 residues. CDR1 MNHEY and CDR2 SMNVEV come from the germline V gene (reference sequence). Trimming pared 0 bases from V and 0 bases from J, leaving 12 bases between.

V and J are TRBV19 and TRBJ2-1; a possible D gene is TRBD2 (5 bases). Between the trimmed V and J ends, which lost 6 bases and 3 bases, there was a span of 18 bases. Germline CDR1 reads LNHDA; CDR2 reads SQIVND (reference sequence). CDR3 length equals 16 residues. The CDR3 sequence: CASRRVDAQGYNEQFF. The CDR3 DNA is TGTGCCAGTAGGCGGGTGGACGCCCAAGGCTACAATGAGCAGTTCTTC.

The chain employs TRBV14 and TRBJ1-2; no reliable D call. Deletions cut 0 bases from V and 3 bases from J, with 14 bases between. Germline lookup yields CDR1 SGHDN and CDR2 FVKESK. This CDR3 is 16 amino acids long. The DNA of the CDR3 is TGTGCCAGCAGCCAAGATCTTGACGGACGCTACTATGGCTACACCTTC. Amino acids: CASSQDLDGRYYGYTF.

This clone was picked up one time. The chain is built from TRBV2 and TRBJ2-5; possibly TRBD1 for D (6 bases). This CDR3 is built from 12 residues. The germline gives CDR1 SNHLY, CDR2 FYNNEI. V was shortened by 7 bases and J by 5 bases, with 11 bases between the two germline ends. The CDR3 here is CASNVQGETQYF. The DNA for the CDR3 is TGTGCCAGCAACGTCCAGGGGGAGACCCAGTACTTC.

Here the CDR3 DNA reads TGTGCCAGCAGTTTATACGGCGGATTCTATGGCTACACCTTC. Its protein is CASSLYGGFYGYTF. J is TRBJ1-2 and V is TRBV28; D not certain. CDR1 is MDHEN and CDR2 is SYDVKM in the germline V gene. V was shortened by 1 base and J by 4 bases, with 10 bases between the two germline ends. The CDR3 is 14 residues long.

This clone was detected a few times. The J gene is TRBJ2-1, the V gene TRBV28; 9 positions agree with TRBD2. This CDR3 contains 15 residues. Germline V gene data show CDR1 as MDHEN and CDR2 as SYDVKM. Germline trimming cut 9 bases from V and 2 bases from J; bases unmatched to any gene: 8. The CDR3 is CASLRGGRAYNEQFF. DNA of the CDR3: TGTGCCAGTTTGAGAGGCGGGAGGGCCTACAATGAGCAGTTCTTC.

V gene TRBV5-1 combines with J gene TRBJ1-2, with D maybe TRBD1 (6 bases). This CDR3 is 17 amino acids long. Germline assignment: CDR1 SGHRS and CDR2 YFSETQ. Trimming took off 0 bases at V and 0 bases at J, with 15 bases between the two ends. In DNA form, the CDR3 reads TGCGCCAGCAGCTTGGGGGCCAGGGGCCTCTCTAACTATGGCTACACCTTC. This sequence encodes CASSLGARGLSNYGYTF.

Turning to this clone: Other DNA sequences from this sample encode an identical CDR3 as well. The rearrangement joins TRBV5-1 to TRBJ2-2; perhaps D is TRBD1 or TRBD2 (5 bases each). Germline CDR1 reads SGHRS; CDR2 reads YFSETQ. V lost 2 bases and J lost 3, with 11 bases in between. This CDR3 has 15 residues. The CDR3 DNA follows: TGCGCCAGCAGCTTCGGGGACCGTGACACCGGGGAGCTGTTTTTT. It is translated as CASSFGDRDTGELFF.

This chain joins TRBV5-4 and TRBJ2-3; tentatively, D is TRBD2 (6 bases). Germline V gene sequence: CDR1 SGHNT, CDR2 YYREEE (reference sequence). The CDR3 consists of 12 residues. V lost 7 bases and J lost 1, with 7 bases in between. The CDR3: CASGGGTDTQYF. The CDR3 DNA follows: TGTGCCAGCGGAGGGGGCACAGATACGCAGTATTTT.

The chain links TRBV5-4 to TRBJ2-1; possible D gene TRBD2, 6 bases. This CDR3 is 16 amino acids long. The V end lost 0 bases, the J end lost 5 bases, and 15 bases lay between the germline ends. Germline loops: CDR1 SGHNT, CDR2 YYREEE (reference sequence). CDR3 sequence: CASSLGRADYDNEQFF. The DNA of the CDR3 is TGTGCCAGCAGCTTGGGCCGTGCGGACTACGACAATGAGCAGTTCTTC.

The gene calls are TRBV11-1 and TRBJ1-1; D uncertain. The ends were cut back, 5 bases at V and 5 bases at J, with 6 bases in the middle. The CDR3 extends over 11 amino acids. Per germline, CDR1 SGHAT and CDR2 FQDESV (reference sequence). CDR3 region: CASSPRTEAFF. The CDR3 DNA sequence: TGTGCCAGCAGCCCACGAACTGAAGCTTTCTTT.

This clone was observed a few times. This chain uses TRBV21-1 with TRBJ2-5; the table's TRBD1 call for D was not verified on the DNA. TRBV21-1 is annotated as a pseudogene. The CDR3 spans 17 residues. This CDR3 is CASSKPTGTGGAETQYF. The CDR3, as DNA: TGTGCCAGCAGCAAACCAACCGGGACAGGGGGAGCAGAGACCCAGTACTTC.

The V and J genes are TRBV27 and TRBJ2-1, with TRBD1 matching 10 bases. The ends lost 4 bases at V and 4 bases at J; junction bases unmatched: 4. Germline CDR1 is MNHEY and CDR2 is SMNVEV (reference sequence). CDR3 length: 15 residues. The CDR3 DNA is TGTGCCAGCAGTTCCGACAGGGGGCGGTACAATGAGCAGTTCTTC. Translating gives CASSSDRGRYNEQFF.

A note on this clone: Germline is not matched at one junction end, which may reflect a read error. This chain uses TRBV28 with TRBJ1-4; D not resolved. In germline, CDR1 is MDHEN, CDR2 SYDVKM. CDR3 length: 12 residues. The CDR3 loop reads CASSLFQEKLFF. The CDR3 coding sequence is TGTGCCAGCAGTTTATTTCAGGAAAAATTGTTTTTT.